Below are 17 T cell receptor beta chains sequenced from a single sample in a study of T cells in Graves' hyperthyroidism and ophthalmopathy. Amplified TCR beta CDR3 regions came from RNA transcripts. The TCR CDR3 first-round RT-PCR relied on the HTBI primer set. TCRdb redid the calling of the multiplex PCR reads with MiXCR, one entry per CDR3 protein. Of around 600,000 distinct CDR3 sequences listed, more than 15% were seen once; the top ten hold less than 3.5%. The sample was blood. Receptors were obtained from a woman in her thirties or forties with Graves' ophthalmopathy.

This clonotype was recorded at least ten times. The chain joins TRBV11-2 to TRBJ1-4; 12 nucleotides align to TRBD1. J lost 10 bases, V lost 5 bases, and 8 bases had no gene match. This CDR3 has 15 residues. Looked up from germline, CDR1 is SGHAT and CDR2 is FQNNGV. In DNA form, the CDR3 reads TGTGCCAGCAGCCGAGCGGGACAGGGGGCGTCAAAACTGTTTTTT. Translating it yields CASSRAGQGASKLFF.

This clonotype has a handful of counts. This chain uses TRBV6-1 with TRBJ1-1, with 9 bases lining up with TRBD1. After removal of 6 bases from V and 4 bases from J, the junction contained 9 bases not matched to a gene. The germline V gene has CDR1 MNHNS and CDR2 SASEGT. The CDR3 extends over 15 amino acids. CDR3 in amino acids: CASSDRGGASTEAFF. As DNA, the CDR3 is TGTGCCAGCAGCGACAGGGGGGGAGCGAGCACTGAAGCTTTCTTT.

This clonotype appeared many times. J is TRBJ1-2 and V is TRBV5-1; D may be TRBD1 (6 bases). Trimming took 4 bases from V and 8 from J, leaving 15 bases between them. The CDR3 sequence is 13 residues long. CDR1 is SGHRS and CDR2 is YFSETQ in the germline V gene. The CDR3 here is CASSPDRSSGYTF. The CDR3 region has the DNA TGCGCCAGCAGCCCGGACAGATCTAGCGGCTACACCTTC.

This clonotype was detected many times. The CDR3, as DNA: TGTGCCAGCAGTCCTACTGGCTATGAGCAGTTCTTC. Protein: CASSPTGYEQFF. The chain has TRBV3-1 and TRBJ2-1; D is ambiguous. CDR3 length equals 12 residues. Germline assignment: CDR1 LGHDT and CDR2 YNNKEL (reference sequence). V shed 6 bases and J shed 8 bases, with 11 bases lying between them.

This chain links TRBV15 with TRBJ2-5; TRBD1 aligns across 10 bases. CDR3 size: 14 residues. V was clipped by 7 bases and J by 7 bases; unmatched bases: 9. Germline values: CDR1 LNHNV, CDR2 YYDKDF (reference sequence). DNA for the CDR3: TGTGCCACCACGGAGGACAGGGGGATGGGGACCCAGTACTTC. This gives the protein CATTEDRGMGTQYF.

This clonotype was observed at least ten times. The CDR3 is CAWSYRGHLLTEAFF. The CDR3 DNA follows: TGTGCCTGGAGTTACAGGGGGCATCTGTTGACTGAAGCTTTCTTT. This chain uses TRBV30 with TRBJ1-1; TRBD1 matches 9 bases. J gave up 5 bases and V 2 bases, and 9 bases lay outside the gene matches. This CDR3 comprises 15 residues. Germline V gene data show CDR1 as GTSNPN and CDR2 as SVGIG (reference sequence).

This clonotype was picked up many times. CDR3 in DNA: TGCGCCAGCAGCCATCAGACAGGGCTTAACTATGGCTACACCTTC. This encodes CASSHQTGLNYGYTF. The chain employs TRBV4-1 and TRBJ1-2, with 7 nucleotides matching TRBD1. CDR1 and CDR2 from the germline V gene are MGHRA and YSYEKL. The CDR3 runs 15 residues. Trimming cost V 3 bases and J 1 base; bases outside gene matches: 5.

There are a few counts of this clonotype. The chain joins TRBV18 to TRBJ2-2, with D uncertain. Germline assignment: CDR1 KGHSH and CDR2 LQKENI. CDR3 size: 15 residues. Between the trimmed V and J ends, which lost 1 base and 5 bases, there was a span of 11 bases. The CDR3 nucleotides read TGTGCCAGCTCACCACAAGATTCAGATACCGGGGAGCTGTTTTTT. Protein sequence: CASSPQDSDTGELFF.

This clonotype was recorded many times. Germline is not matched at one junction end, which may reflect a read error. The chain uses TRBV7-2 and TRBJ2-3; 7 bases fit TRBD2. This CDR3 comprises 15 residues. Germline values: CDR1 SGHTA, CDR2 FQGNSA. CDR3 amino acids: CASSLGGWGTDTQYF. The CDR3 DNA reads as TGCGCCAGCAGCTTGGGAGGGTGGGGCACAGATACGCAGTATTTT.

This clonotype was seen repeatedly, ten times or more. J is TRBJ2-7 and V is TRBV11-2, with D possibly being TRBD2 (5 bases). The CDR3 sequence is 16 residues long. The germline V and J ends were trimmed by 2 bases and 2 bases, with 16 bases remaining between them. Germline CDR1 SGHAT, CDR2 FQNNGV. The DNA for the CDR3 is TGTGCCAGCAGCTTATCGGGAACCAGCCGAGCCTACGAGCAGTACTTC. It translates to CASSLSGTSRAYEQYF. Complete variable domain (other parts from reference TRBV11-2 and TRBJ2-7): EAGVAQSPRYKIIEKRQSVAFWCNPISGHATLYWYQQILGQGPKLLIQFQNNGVVDDSQLPKDRFSAERLKGVDSTLKIQPAKLEDSAVYLCASSLSGTSRAYEQYFGPGTRLTVT.

The chain employs TRBV19 and TRBJ2-1, with 7 bases identical to TRBD1. CDR1 is LNHDA and CDR2 is SQIVND in the germline V gene (reference sequence). The CDR3 has 13 residues. J gave up 10 bases and V 4 bases, and 7 bases lay outside the gene matches. CDR3 sequence (DNA): TGTGCCAGTAGTACCCAGGTGGACAGGGAGCAGTTCTTC. This sequence encodes CASSTQVDREQFF.

This clonotype has a handful of counts. The CDR3 DNA reads as TGTGCCAGCAGCTTAGCCCTGGGGCAGCCCCAGCATTTT. Its translation is CASSLALGQPQHF. The chain has TRBV7-8 and TRBJ1-5; D gene uncertain. The CDR3 has 13 residues. The ends were cut back, 0 bases at V and 7 bases at J, with 7 bases in the middle. Germline CDR1 reads SGHVS; CDR2 reads FQNEAQ.

V usage is TRBV20-1 and J usage is TRBJ1-4; D call uncertain. Germline V CDR1 and CDR2: DFQATT, SNEGSKA (reference sequence). The CDR3 is made up of 13 amino acids. Trimming shortened V by 4 bases and J by 2 bases, and 8 bases separated the two germline ends. The CDR3 region is CSATDSTNEKLFF. CDR3 sequence (DNA): TGCAGTGCTACGGACTCGACTAATGAAAAACTGTTTTTT.

This clonotype was seen a few times. CDR3 nucleotides: TGCGCCAGCAGCCCGTCCCCCCAGCAAGAGACCCAGTACTTC. It codes for CASSPSPQQETQYF. This sequence joins TRBV5-1 and TRBJ2-5; no definite D call. There are 14 residues in the CDR3. Germline V lookup: CDR1 SGHRS, CDR2 YFSETQ. V was shortened by 4 bases and J by 2 bases, with 12 bases between the two germline ends.

The genes are TRBV12-3 or TRBV12-4 and TRBJ1-5; 9 bases fit TRBD1. The CDR3 loop spans 17 amino acids. Losses at the gene ends were 5 bases for V and 6 bases for J; bases not matched to a gene: 14. The CDR3 reads CASSPGTGIIAGQPQHF. The CDR3 DNA sequence: TGTGCCAGCAGTCCCGGGACAGGGATTATAGCGGGTCAGCCCCAGCATTTT.

The V gene is TRBV4-2, the J gene TRBJ2-1; 10 positions agree with TRBD2. The ends lost 0 bases at V and 10 bases at J; junction bases unmatched: 6. The CDR3 is made up of 15 amino acids. Per germline, CDR1 LGHNA and CDR2 YNFKEQ. As DNA, the CDR3 is TGTGCCAGCAGCCAAGAGGGGCTAGCGGGAGACGAGCAGTTCTTC. Amino acid sequence: CASSQEGLAGDEQFF.

This clonotype was detected many times. This chain connects TRBV6-1 to TRBJ1-2; D might be TRBD1 (6 bases). V was clipped by 1 base and J by 4 bases, with 13 bases between them. Germline assignment: CDR1 MNHNS and CDR2 SASEGT. This CDR3 is 15 amino acids long. CDR3: CASSEDRAAGYGYTF. The CDR3, as DNA: TGTGCCAGCAGTGAAGACAGGGCAGCGGGCTATGGCTACACCTTC.